The 25 T cell receptor beta chains listed next were all sequenced from one sample in a study of T-cell reconstitution after alpha-beta-depleted transplantation in children. A library of TCRbeta sequences, prepared with unique molecular identifiers, was generated. TCRdb used MiXCR to reprocess the PCR reads, holding one entry per CDR3 protein. The sample includes 300,000 to 400,000 distinct CDR3 sequences, about a sixth of them seen just once. The material was PBMCs, mostly from graft donor cells, obtained 360 days after TCRalphabeta/CD19-depleted stem cell transplant. The receptors were gathered from a male patient aged 2 to 9 who had a stem cell transplant for acute lymphoblastic leukemia, so the T cells may come from the graft donor.

The chain couples TRBV28 to TRBJ1-4; 9 bases match TRBD1. After removal of 3 bases from V and 1 base from J, the junction contained 9 bases not matched to a gene. CDR3 size: 18 residues. Germline loops: CDR1 MDHEN, CDR2 SYDVKM. CDR3 protein: CASSFPRDRALTNEKLFF. DNA for the CDR3: TGTGCCAGCAGTTTCCCGCGGGACAGGGCGCTAACTAATGAAAAACTGTTTTTT. The complete variable domain, with remaining parts taken from reference TRBV28 and TRBJ1-4, reads DVKVTQSSRYLVKRTGEKVFLECVQDMDHENMFWYRQDPGLGLRLIYFSYDVKMKEKGDIPEGYSVSREKKERFSLILESASTNQTSMYLCASSFPRDRALTNEKLFFGSGTQLSVL.

This chain uses TRBV7-3 with TRBJ2-5; TRBD2 matches 14 bases. The CDR3 loop spans 17 amino acids. J was trimmed by 5 bases and V by 5 bases; bases with no gene match: 10. Per germline, CDR1 SGHTA and CDR2 FQGTGA. The CDR3 spells CASSPGTSGSGRETQYF. CDR3 bases: TGTGCCAGCAGCCCCGGGACTAGCGGGAGTGGGAGGGAGACCCAGTACTTC.

The chain carries TRBV29-1 and TRBJ2-7; no clear D. The CDR3 is made up of 14 amino acids. Germline V CDR1 and CDR2: SQVTM, ANQGSEA. The V gene lost 0 bases and the J gene lost 3 bases, with 12 bases spanning the gap. The CDR3 DNA sequence: TGCAGCGTTGAAGATTCAGGTCTAGGCTACGAGCAGTACTTC. It codes for CSVEDSGLGYEQYF.

V is TRBV12-3 or TRBV12-4 and J is TRBJ1-6, with TRBD1 identical over 8 bases. CDR3 length: 15 amino acids. The trim removed 5 bases at V and 9 bases at J, leaving 9 bases unmatched. CDR3: CASSLRQGASSPLHF. DNA of the CDR3: TGTGCCAGCAGTCTGCGGCAGGGGGCGAGTTCACCCCTCCACTTT.

This clonotype was seen a handful of times. V is TRBV4-3 and J is TRBJ2-7; no clear D gene. V was clipped by 0 bases and J by 0 bases, with 9 bases between them. The CDR3 contains 15 residues. Germline V gives CDR1 LGHNA, CDR2 YSLEER. CDR3 in amino acids: CASSQDHSYSYEQYF. In DNA form, the CDR3 reads TGCGCCAGCAGCCAAGATCACAGTTACTCCTACGAGCAGTACTTC.

This chain connects TRBV29-1 to TRBJ2-3; 7 bases agree with TRBD1. With 8 bases clipped from V and 2 bases from J, the junction kept 10 bases outside the gene matches. The CDR3 sequence is 14 residues long. The germline gives CDR1 SQVTM, CDR2 ANQGSEA. Here the CDR3 reads CSIGDSKHTDTQYF. DNA of the CDR3: TGCAGCATAGGGGACAGTAAACACACAGATACGCAGTATTTT.

The J gene is TRBJ2-2, the V gene TRBV4-1; 11 bases agree with TRBD2. The CDR3 runs to 19 residues. Germline assignment: CDR1 MGHRA and CDR2 YSYEKL. V gave up 0 bases and J gave up 1 base; unmatched junction bases: 7. The CDR3 nucleotides are TGCGCCAGCAGCCAAGATCTGGCTAGCGGGAGGCGGAACACCGGGGAGCTGTTTTTT. This gives the protein CASSQDLASGRRNTGELFF.

V is TRBV5-1 and J is TRBJ2-1; 7 nucleotides agree with TRBD2. The germline V gene encodes CDR1 SGHRS and CDR2 YFSETQ. This CDR3 comprises 15 residues. The junction had 3 bases not matched to a gene; V was cut back by 3 bases and J by 0 bases. CDR3 DNA sequence: TGCGCCAGCAGCTCGGGGGGAGGCTCCTACAATGAGCAGTTCTTC. It codes for CASSSGGGSYNEQFF.

This clonotype was counted ten times or more. V gene TRBV2 combines with J gene TRBJ1-1, with a possible D match to TRBD1 (5 bases). This CDR3 contains 13 residues. Germline V gene lookup returns CDR1 SNHLY and CDR2 FYNNEI. V dropped 6 bases and J dropped 1 base, with 9 bases sitting between them. This CDR3 is CASRRGQNTEAFF. In nucleotides, the CDR3 is TGTGCCAGCAGGAGGGGTCAGAACACTGAAGCTTTCTTT.

The chain employs TRBV7-9 and TRBJ2-7; D is perhaps TRBD1 or TRBD2 (5 bases each). CDR3 length equals 15 residues. Trimming removed 5 bases at V and 7 bases at J, with 21 bases between. The germline CDR1 and CDR2 sequences are SEHNR and FQNEAQ (reference sequence). The CDR3 bases are TGTGCCAGCAGCCCTCCCGGGACGGGGTTTAGGGAGCAGTACTTC. Translated, it gives CASSPPGTGFREQYF. The variable domain in full, completed from reference TRBV7-9 and TRBJ2-7, reads DTGVSQNPRHKITKRGQNVTFRCDPISEHNRLYWYRQTLGQGPEFLTYFQNEAQLEKSRLLSDRFSAERPKGSFSTLEIQRTEQGDSAMYLCASSPPGTGFREQYFGPGTRLTVT.

This clonotype was observed many times. This sequence joins TRBV7-8 and TRBJ2-7; no reliable D call. Per the germline V gene, CDR1 is SGHVS and CDR2 is FQNEAQ. V was clipped by 1 base and J by 7 bases, with 5 bases between them. The CDR3 has 11 amino acids. The CDR3 DNA follows: TGTGCCAGCAGCTTAGTAGGGGAGCAGTACTTC. It translates to CASSLVGEQYF.

This clonotype has a count of ten or more. The chain has TRBV28 and TRBJ2-5; D is perhaps TRBD2 (6 bases). V lost 3 bases and J 5 bases, leaving 16 bases between the germline ends. CDR3 length: 15 residues. Germline V gene data show CDR1 as MDHEN and CDR2 as SYDVKM. CDR3 coding DNA: TGTGCCAGCAGTTTCTGGGCGGGGACCGGTGAGACCCAGTACTTC. It encodes CASSFWAGTGETQYF.

The genes are TRBV12-3 or TRBV12-4 and TRBJ2-1; no clear D gene. V lost 7 bases to trimming and J lost 3 bases, with 16 bases between them. This CDR3 has 15 amino acids. The CDR3 sequence is CASTPFRTYYNEQFF. The CDR3 DNA sequence: TGTGCCAGCACCCCTTTTCGGACCTACTACAATGAGCAGTTCTTC.

The chain recombines TRBV5-5 with TRBJ1-1; 11 bases line up with TRBD1. This CDR3 is built from 14 residues. Trimming took 2 bases from V and 7 from J; bases not matched to a gene: 4. The germline V gene encodes CDR1 SGHKS and CDR2 YYEKEE (reference sequence). The CDR3 coding sequence is TGTGCCAGCAGCTTCGGACAGGGGGCGAGTGAAGCTTTCTTT. This sequence encodes CASSFGQGASEAFF.

The chain has TRBV24-1 and TRBJ2-5; 9 positions agree with TRBD2. V gave up 5 bases and J gave up 3 bases; unmatched junction bases: 3. The CDR3 extends over 14 amino acids. Germline values: CDR1 KGHDR, CDR2 SFDVKD. CDR3 amino acids: CATSAAGGEETQYF. The CDR3 bases are TGTGCCACCAGTGCCGCGGGAGGGGAAGAGACCCAGTACTTC.

This clonotype was recorded at least ten times. This rearrangement joins TRBV12-3 or TRBV12-4 to TRBJ2-7, with D unresolved. The CDR3 is made up of 11 amino acids. The V end lost 6 bases, the J end lost 0 bases, and 3 bases lay between the germline ends. CDR3 sequence (DNA): TGTGCCAGCAGACTCTCCTACGAGCAGTACTTC. Translating it yields CASRLSYEQYF.

This clonotype was counted a few times. This sequence joins TRBV9 and TRBJ2-1; D is uncertain. There are 13 residues in the CDR3. Germline values: CDR1 SGDLS, CDR2 YYNGEE. V was shortened by 4 bases and J by 7 bases, with 12 bases between the two germline ends. The CDR3 sequence: CASSPARLNEQFF. The CDR3 bases are TGTGCCAGCAGCCCAGCCCGTCTGAATGAGCAGTTCTTC.

The rearrangement links TRBV30 to TRBJ1-1; D might be TRBD1 (5 bases). Germline CDR1 is GTSNPN and CDR2 is SVGIG (reference sequence). The CDR3 is 14 residues long. Between the trimmed V and J ends, which lost 4 bases and 4 bases, there was a span of 16 bases. In nucleotides, the CDR3 is TGTGCCTGGACCCCACGACAGCAAGCCACTGAAGCTTTCTTT. This gives the protein CAWTPRQQATEAFF.

The chain is built from TRBV29-1 and TRBJ2-3; D might be TRBD2 (6 bases). Per the germline V gene, CDR1 is SQVTM and CDR2 is ANQGSEA. V was trimmed by 0 bases and J by 0 bases, leaving 25 bases between them. The CDR3 contains 20 residues. This chain's CDR3 is CSVEDITGAPAVRSTDTQYF. The CDR3 bases are TGCAGCGTTGAAGATATCACGGGAGCGCCCGCGGTGCGTAGCACAGATACGCAGTATTTT.

There are a few counts of this clonotype. V usage is TRBV28 and J usage is TRBJ2-3; no clear D. The CDR3 has 15 residues. Germline V gene data show CDR1 as MDHEN and CDR2 as SYDVKM. V lost 2 bases, J lost 4 bases, and 13 bases lay in between. CDR3 coding DNA: TGTGCCAGCAGTTTAACGTCGCTGAACGCAGATACGCAGTATTTT. Translating gives CASSLTSLNADTQYF.

This clonotype was counted between two and nine times. V is TRBV12-3 or TRBV12-4 and J is TRBJ2-1; 10 bases line up with TRBD2. After removal of 6 bases from V and 2 bases from J, the junction contained 4 bases not matched to a gene. CDR3 length: 15 amino acids. Written as DNA, the CDR3 is TGTGCCAGCAGCCACACTAGCGGGACCTACAATGAGCAGTTCTTC. Protein product: CASSHTSGTYNEQFF.

V gene TRBV10-2 combines with J gene TRBJ1-5, with D tentatively TRBD1 (6 bases). Trimming removed 2 bases at V and 1 base at J, with 12 bases between. The CDR3 length is 16 residues. Germline loops: CDR1 WSHSY, CDR2 SAAADI. The CDR3 DNA is TGCGCCAGCAGTGAGCCCGGGGGGCTAAGCAATCAGCCCCAGCATTTT. Translating it yields CASSEPGGLSNQPQHF.

This clonotype was seen a handful of times. The chain employs TRBV20-1 and TRBJ2-2, with D perhaps TRBD2 (5 bases). Germline V gives CDR1 DFQATT, CDR2 SNEGSKA (reference sequence). The CDR3 loop spans 15 amino acids. V was trimmed by 1 base and J by 0 bases, leaving 9 bases between them. CDR3 DNA sequence: TGCAGTGCTAGAGTGCTAGCTGCGAACACCGGGGAGCTGTTTTTT. This codes for CSARVLAANTGELFF.

V and J are TRBV5-1 and TRBJ2-3, with TRBD2 as a possible D gene (5 bases). Germline lookup yields CDR1 SGHRS and CDR2 YFSETQ. CDR3 length: 14 residues. Trimming stripped 2 bases from V and 4 bases from J, with 11 bases between. CDR3 nucleotides: TGCGCCAGCAGCTTTGGGGAGCTGCCAGATACGCAGTATTTT. This gives the protein CASSFGELPDTQYF.

The chain uses TRBV20-1 and TRBJ2-1, with D perhaps TRBD2 (6 bases). The V gene's germline CDR1 is DFQATT and CDR2 SNEGSKA (reference sequence). Trimming shortened V by 4 bases and J by 3 bases, and 13 bases separated the two germline ends. The CDR3 is 14 residues long. CDR3 DNA sequence: TGCAGTGCTACGATCGGGACTCGCTACAATGAGCAGTTCTTC. This translates into CSATIGTRYNEQFF.